These T cell receptor beta chains were read from a single sample in a study of blood T cell repertoires in COVID-19. Here immunoSEQ multiplex PCR was the method, and the copy in TCRdb shows in-frame clones only, minus some. The sample gives fewer than 200,000 clones, about nine tenths of which show up once; roughly 9% is in the top ten. The sequencing input was PBMCs or T cells enriched from blood (not recorded which). These receptors originate from a woman younger than 35 who had recovered from COVID-19. CDR3s include the opening cysteine and the closing phenylalanine or tryptophan. The D gene is left open where the match is weak. For some rows the clone size is stated as once, few or many, or as a class when expanded; others skip it.

j_call v_call d_call clone_size cdr3_nt cdr3_aa
TRBJ2-2 TRBV29-1 TRBD2 - TGCAGCGCCGGTTACGCGGGAGTTTCAGTTACCGGGGAGCTGTTTTTT CSAGYAGVSVTGELFF
TRBJ1-2 TRBV4-1 TRBD1 once TGCGCCAGCAGCCAAGCGTACAGGGGTGTAGGGGGCTACACCTTC CASSQAYRGVGGYTF
TRBJ2-7 TRBV6-6 TRBD1 once TGTGCCAGCAGTTACAGACAGGGGACCTACGAGCAGTACTTC CASSYRQGTYEQYF
TRBJ2-7 TRBV6-5 TRBD2 - TGTGCCAGCGGGCCCGGGGCGGGGGGTTCATACGAGCAGTACTTC CASGPGAGGSYEQYF
TRBJ1-1 TRBV27 TRBD1 - TGTGCCAGCTTCGCGAACAGGGGGGCTGGAGGGGAAGCTTTCTTT CASFANRGAGGEAFF
TRBJ1-5 TRBV2 - - TGTGCCAGCCGTGCCCCCAGGAATAGCAATCAGCCCCAGCATTTT CASRAPRNSNQPQHF
TRBJ1-1 TRBV6-5 - - TGTGCCAGCAGTTACGCGGGACGGATGAACACTGAAGCTTTCTTT CASSYAGRMNTEAFF
TRBJ1-2 TRBV5-1 TRBD1 - TGCGCCAGCAGCGGCGGACAGGGAATCTATGGCTACACCTTC CASSGGQGIYGYTF
TRBJ1-6 TRBV5-1 - - TGCGCCAGCAGCTTGGGACAGCAAGATTCACCCCTCCACTTT CASSLGQQDSPLHF
TRBJ2-7 TRBV19 TRBD2 - TGTGCCAGTAGTGTGGGGTGGGGACTAGCGACCTACGAGCAGTACTTC CASSVGWGLATYEQYF
TRBJ2-3 TRBV28 TRBD2 once TGTGCCAGCAGTCTCCGACTAGCGGGACTCACAGATACGCAGTATTTT CASSLRLAGLTDTQYF
TRBJ1-5 TRBV13 TRBD1 - TGTGCCAGCAGCATACACAGGGGGGGGAGCAATCAGCCCCAGCATTTT CASSIHRGGSNQPQHF
TRBJ1-2 TRBV13 - - TGTGCCAGCAGCTCGGAGGGTAACTATGGCTACACCTTC CASSSEGNYGYTF
TRBJ1-5 TRBV19 TRBD1 - TGTGCCAGTAGAGGATCAGGGGGGCGTTTCAATCAGCCCCAGCATTTT CASRGSGGRFNQPQHF
TRBJ2-7 TRBV6-5 - - TGTGCCAGCAGTTCAAATCCACTAGTCTCCTACGAGCAGTACTTC CASSSNPLVSYEQYF
TRBJ1-1 TRBV14 - - TGTGCCAGCAGTTTCGGGGGGACCACTGAAGCTTTCTTT CASSFGGTTEAFF
TRBJ1-4 TRBV7-6 - - TGTGCCAGCAGCCCTTACATTCGAGGGGGTTCAAATGAAAAACTGTTTTTT CASSPYIRGGSNEKLFF
TRBJ2-7 TRBV6-1 TRBD1 - TGTGCCAGCAGTGAAAGGGCAGGGGGCGGCTACGAGCAGTACTTC CASSERAGGGYEQYF
TRBJ2-1 TRBV7-2 - - TGTGCCAGCAGCTCGGCAGGGGTGGGCGATGAGCAGTTCTTC CASSSAGVGDEQFF
TRBJ2-3 TRBV3-1/TRBV3-2 - - TGTGCCAGCAGCCAAGAAAAACCGGCAGATACGCAGTATTTT CASSQEKPADTQYF
TRBJ1-2 TRBV28 TRBD1 - TGTGCCAGCAGGGGGGACTCAGGGGGACGAAACTATGGCTACACCTTC CASRGDSGGRNYGYTF
TRBJ1-1 TRBV30 - - TGTGCCTGGATTTCGGGAGACACTGAAGCTTTCTTT CAWISGDTEAFF
TRBJ1-4 TRBV2 - few TGTGCCAGCAGTGGGTGGGATCGGGGAGAAAAACTGTTTTTT CASSGWDRGEKLFF
TRBJ2-3 TRBV4-1 - - TGCGCCAGCAGCCAAGGTCGGGTGTCGCGGAGATCTAGCACAGATACGCAGTATTTT CASSQGRVSRRSSTDTQYF
TRBJ2-1 TRBV5-6 TRBD1 - TGTGCCAGCAGCTTGGTGGGACAGGGTGCTCTAGGTGAGCAGTTCTTC CASSLVGQGALGEQFF
TRBJ1-4 TRBV9 TRBD1 - TGTGCCAGCAGCGCTCGCGGACAGGGGTTCGTGTCTAATGAAAAACTGTTTTTT CASSARGQGFVSNEKLFF
TRBJ1-1 TRBV7-2 - - TGTGCCAGCAGTGTTGGGAGGAACACTGAAGCTTTCTTT CASSVGRNTEAFF
TRBJ1-1 TRBV7-2 TRBD1 - TGTGCCAGCAGCTTACCGCAGGGGGCAAGGACTGAAGCTTTCTTT CASSLPQGARTEAFF
TRBJ1-2 TRBV4-3 - - TGCGCCAGCAGCCAAGATCACGGCACAGGCTATGGCTACACCTTC CASSQDHGTGYGYTF
TRBJ1-3 TRBV14 - - TGTGCCAGCAGCCTTCAGGTGGGAAACACCATATATTTT CASSLQVGNTIYF
TRBJ1-6 TRBV6-5 TRBD1 - TGTGCCAGCAGTCAGGGACAGAATAATTCACCCCTCCACTTT CASSQGQNNSPLHF
TRBJ2-7 TRBV27 TRBD2 - TGTGCCAGCAGCCCTCAAAATAGCGGGGGGAACGAGCAGTACTTC CASSPQNSGGNEQYF
TRBJ2-3 TRBV20-1 TRBD2 - TGCAGTGCTAGTGGTGGCGGGGGTACCTTCACAGATACGCAGTATTTT CSASGGGGTFTDTQYF